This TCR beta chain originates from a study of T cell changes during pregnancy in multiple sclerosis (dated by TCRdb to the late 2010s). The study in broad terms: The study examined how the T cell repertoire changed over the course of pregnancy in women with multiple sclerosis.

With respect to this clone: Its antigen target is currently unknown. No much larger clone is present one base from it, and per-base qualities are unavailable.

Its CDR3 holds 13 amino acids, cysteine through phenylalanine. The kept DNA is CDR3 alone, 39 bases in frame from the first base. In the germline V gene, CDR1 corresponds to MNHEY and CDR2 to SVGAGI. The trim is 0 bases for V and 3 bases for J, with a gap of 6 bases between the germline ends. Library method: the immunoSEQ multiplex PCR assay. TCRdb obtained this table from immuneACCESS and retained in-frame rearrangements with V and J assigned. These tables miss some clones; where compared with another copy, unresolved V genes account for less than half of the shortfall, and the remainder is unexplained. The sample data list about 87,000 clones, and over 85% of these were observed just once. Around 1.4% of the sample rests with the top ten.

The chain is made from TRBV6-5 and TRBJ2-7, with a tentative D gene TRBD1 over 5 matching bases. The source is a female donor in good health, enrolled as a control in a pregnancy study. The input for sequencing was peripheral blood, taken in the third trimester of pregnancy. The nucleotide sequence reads TGTGCCAGCAGTTACTCGACAGACTACGAGCAGTACTTC. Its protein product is CASSYSTDYEQYF.